This T cell receptor beta chain was sequenced for a study of vaccination and CD4 T cells after COVID-19. Broader study findings: Post-vaccination reactive clonotypes (median around 40) did not differ significantly from post-infection (more than 20).

The Oncomine TCR Beta short-read assay sequenced DNA from cultured CD4+ T cells. One entry per CDR3 protein results from TCRdb running MiXCR on the PCR reads. The table records about 21,000 distinct CDR3 sequences, under 55% of them present only once. About this clonotype: The target antigen is unknown.

With 4 bases removed from V and 10 bases from J, the gap between germline ends came to 7 bases. CDR1 and CDR2 from the germline V gene are MNHNS and SASEGT. The CDR3 extends over 10 amino acids. The sample's treatment: 10-day PBMC culture with coronavirus spike peptide pools or control peptides (ViraFEST assay). Peptide pools at approximately 9.1 ug/ml and IL-2 at roughly 9.3 IU/ml were added to cultures of 2 million or so PBMCs per well. This sequence originates from a human donor who had recovered from COVID-19. The sample was CD4+ T cells from blood, cultured in vitro. This chain joins TRBV6-1 and TRBJ1-1; TRBD1 is a possible D gene (5 bases). CDR3 coding DNA: TGTGCCAGCAGTGGGGGGGGAGCTTTCTTT. As protein: CASSGGGAFF.